Listed here are 15 T cell receptor beta chains from one sample, sequenced in a study of OX40 agonist ivuxolimab in advanced cancers. Sequencing was performed with immunoSEQ multiplex PCR; in TCRdb, only in-frame clones are kept and a portion is missing. Here the sample spans some 50,000 clones, around 86% being singletons. Sequencing was performed on CD4+ or CD8+ T cells sorted from blood, taken in a trial of the OX40 agonist ivuxolimab. These receptors were collected from an adult with an advanced solid tumor such as melanoma, head and neck, liver or kidney cancer.

This chain uses TRBV28 with TRBJ2-7, with TRBD2 matching over 10 bases. This CDR3 is 15 amino acids long. V lost 5 bases to trimming and J lost 0 bases; unmatched junction nucleotides: 4. CDR1 is MDHEN, CDR2 SYDVKM, per germline. The CDR3 DNA reads as TGTGCCAGCAGTCCGCTAGCGGGAGTCTCCTACGAGCAGTACTTC. This encodes CASSPLAGVSYEQYF.

CDR3 residues: CASSSYREYEQFF. In nucleotides, the CDR3 is TGTGCCAGCAGCTCTTACAGGGAATATGAGCAGTTCTTC. The chain joins TRBV5-4 to TRBJ2-1; a possible D gene is TRBD1 (6 bases). The CDR3 totals 13 residues. Trimming removed 3 bases from V and 8 bases from J, with 12 bases in between. CDR1 and CDR2 (germline): SGHNT, YYREEE (reference sequence).

This clone was observed once. The rearrangement joins TRBV18 to TRBJ2-7; TRBD2 matches at 7 bases. CDR1 and CDR2 (germline): KGHSH, LQKENI. The CDR3 runs 13 residues. V shed 3 bases and J 7 bases; nucleotides not matched to a gene: 6. The CDR3 region is CASSPIGEGEQYV. CDR3 in DNA: TGTGCCAGCTCACCTATTGGGGAGGGGGAGCAGTACGTC.

The chain combines TRBV18 with TRBJ1-5; TRBD1 agrees at 7 bases. Losses at the gene ends were 5 bases for V and 3 bases for J; bases not matched to a gene: 4. This CDR3 region has 14 residues. Germline CDR1 KGHSH, CDR2 LQKENI. CDR3 coding DNA: TGTGCCAGCTCAGAGGGACAGAACAATCAGCCCCAGCATTTT. It specifies CASSEGQNNQPQHF.

This clone was counted once. The chain joins TRBV2 to TRBJ1-6; D gene uncertain. The CDR3 contains 14 residues. Trimming removed 6 bases from V and 9 bases from J, with 15 bases in between. CDR1 is SNHLY and CDR2 is FYNNEI in the germline V gene. CDR3 region: CASRAGRTGSPLHF. The CDR3 DNA reads as TGTGCCAGCAGGGCTGGCAGGACGGGTTCACCCCTCCACTTT.

V is TRBV29-1 and J is TRBJ1-1, with 10 positions matching TRBD1. Per germline, CDR1 SQVTM and CDR2 ANQGSEA. J gave up 3 bases and V 7 bases, and 5 bases lay outside the gene matches. The CDR3 loop spans 13 amino acids. The CDR3 DNA follows: TGCAGCGGAAGACAGGGGGCTCACACTGAAGCTTTCTTT. The encoded protein is CSGRQGAHTEAFF.

This clone turned up a few times. The chain has TRBV7-9 and TRBJ1-1; possible D gene TRBD1, 5 bases. The CDR3 spans 12 residues. The ends were cut back, 2 bases at V and 11 bases at J, with 12 bases in the middle. Germline lookup yields CDR1 SEHNR and CDR2 FQNEAQ (reference sequence). CDR3 loop: CASSLLEGPAFF. The DNA for the CDR3 is TGTGCCAGCAGCTTATTGGAGGGGCCCGCTTTCTTT.

The rearrangement uses TRBV4-1 and TRBJ1-2; D not certain. Deletions cut 1 base from V and 6 bases from J, with 9 bases between. The germline V gene encodes CDR1 MGHRA and CDR2 YSYEKL. The CDR3 runs 13 residues. The CDR3 region has the DNA TGCGCCAGCAGCCAAGCCACAGAAGATGGCTACACCTTC. This gives the protein CASSQATEDGYTF.

The chain recombines TRBV2 with TRBJ1-4, with D maybe TRBD1 (6 bases). Trimming removed 6 bases from V and 12 bases from J, with 14 bases in between. Germline CDR1 and CDR2: SNHLY and FYNNEI. This CDR3 has 12 residues. CDR3 sequence reads: CASRVRQVELFF. DNA for the CDR3: TGTGCCAGCAGAGTAAGACAGGTTGAACTGTTTTTT.

The V and J genes are TRBV5-6 and TRBJ2-6, with D possibly matching TRBD2 (5 bases). The germline V and J ends were trimmed by 4 bases and 0 bases, with 11 bases remaining between them. This CDR3 region has 16 residues. The germline V gene encodes CDR1 SGHDT and CDR2 YYEEEE. In DNA, the CDR3 is TGTGCCAGCAGCGCGGACTCCGGCTCTGGGGCCAACGTCCTGACTTTC. This codes for CASSADSGSGANVLTF.

The CDR3 region has the DNA TGTGCCAGCAGTGGCGGGACAGCAAGCTCCTACGAGCAGTACTTC. This codes for CASSGGTASSYEQYF. The rearrangement links TRBV2 to TRBJ2-7; a weak D match, TRBD1 (7 bases). The V end lost 4 bases, the J end lost 0 bases, and 13 bases lay between the germline ends. CDR1 is SNHLY and CDR2 is FYNNEI in the germline V gene. The CDR3 extends over 15 amino acids.

The V gene is TRBV5-1, the J gene TRBJ2-1; 7 positions agree with TRBD2. The CDR3 covers 17 residues. With V trimmed by 0 bases and J by 4 bases, 10 bases remained unmatched. The germline V gene encodes CDR1 SGHRS and CDR2 YFSETQ. The CDR3 is CASSLAKGGGTYNEQFF. Written as DNA, the CDR3 is TGCGCCAGCAGCTTGGCCAAGGGCGGGGGTACGTACAATGAGCAGTTCTTC. The variable domain in full, with the rest retrieved from reference TRBV5-1 and TRBJ2-1, is KAGVTQTPRYLIKTRGQQVTLSCSPISGHRSVSWYQQTPGQGLQFLFEYFSETQRNKGNFPGRFSGRQFSNSRSEMNVSTLELGDSALYLCASSLAKGGGTYNEQFFGPGTRLTVL.

This chain joins TRBV7-9 and TRBJ2-5; D might be TRBD2 (6 bases). The last part of the DNA fits TRBJ2-7 better; the J call may be wrong. The CDR3 totals 15 residues. The germline V gene encodes CDR1 SEHNR and CDR2 FQNEAQ (reference sequence). The CDR3 loop reads CASSLEGTPSDEQYF. CDR3 sequence (DNA): TGTGCCAGCAGCTTAGAGGGGACTCCGTCGGACGAGCAGTACTTC.

CDR3 nucleotide sequence: TGTGCCAGCTCACCCTCGAGTGAGGGGGGGCCCGACACTGAAGCTTTCTTT. The encoded protein is CASSPSSEGGPDTEAFF. V and J are TRBV18 and TRBJ1-1, with D perhaps TRBD1 (6 bases). The V end was cut by 3 bases, the J end by 3 bases, with 20 bases between. The CDR3 spans 17 residues. Germline V gives CDR1 KGHSH, CDR2 LQKENI.

The chain uses TRBV18 and TRBJ2-3; TRBD2 aligns across 10 bases. The CDR3 runs to 19 residues. Germline CDR1 is KGHSH and CDR2 is LQKENI. V lost 2 bases and J lost 5; bases outside the gene matches: 16. This CDR3 reads CASSPSYAIAGGVRDTQYF. The CDR3 nucleotides read TGTGCCAGCTCACCATCCTACGCGATAGCGGGGGGCGTCAGAGATACGCAGTATTTT.